The 30 T cell receptor beta chains in this list originate from one sample, sequenced in a study of T cell responses to AZD1222 COVID-19 vaccine. Profiling relied on immunoSEQ multiplex PCR, and the TCRdb table lists in-frame clones only, not all of them. The data contain about 110,000 clones, just under 95% of them singletons. Sequencing used peripheral blood, obtained on day 0 of AZD1222 vaccination. Receptors were obtained from an adult in good health.

The chain links TRBV18 to TRBJ1-1; no reliable D call. The CDR3 has 14 amino acids. Looked up from germline, CDR1 is KGHSH and CDR2 is LQKENI. The germline V and J ends were trimmed by 5 bases and 1 base, with 11 bases remaining between them. CDR3 sequence reads: CASSDNRRNTEAFF. The CDR3 DNA is TGTGCCAGCTCAGATAATCGGAGGAACACTGAAGCTTTCTTT.

The V call is TRBV7-3, the J call TRBJ2-5; D is perhaps TRBD2 (5 bases). From germline, CDR1 is SGHTA and CDR2 FQGTGA. V lost 4 bases, J lost 1 base, and 10 bases lay in between. CDR3 length: 14 residues. The CDR3 DNA follows: TGTGCCAGCAGCTCACCGGGGTCCCAAGAGACCCAGTACTTC. Translation: CASSSPGSQETQYF.

V usage is TRBV18 and J usage is TRBJ1-2; 11 bases align to TRBD1. The V segment lost 1 base and the J segment 4 bases; nucleotides outside the gene matches: 11. The CDR3 totals 18 residues. In germline, CDR1 is KGHSH, CDR2 LQKENI. The CDR3 bases are TGTGCCAGCTCACCACTAGAGGCCGGACAGGGGGCCTCCTATGGCTACACCTTC. Translated, it gives CASSPLEAGQGASYGYTF.

V usage is TRBV6-6 and J usage is TRBJ2-7, with D possibly matching TRBD2 (6 bases). Per the germline V gene, CDR1 is MNHNY and CDR2 is SVGAGI (reference sequence). Trimming shortened V by 0 bases and J by 5 bases, and 11 bases separated the two germline ends. The CDR3 contains 14 residues. As DNA, the CDR3 is TGTGCCAGCAGTTACTCGTATCGGGAGAACGAGCAGTACTTC. This codes for CASSYSYRENEQYF.

The rearrangement uses TRBV12-3 or TRBV12-4 and TRBJ2-7; D uncertain. V dropped 4 bases and J dropped 0 bases, with 4 bases sitting between them. The CDR3 loop spans 12 amino acids. CDR3 DNA sequence: TGTGCCAGCAGTTCAGACTCCTACGAGCAGTACTTC. It translates to CASSSDSYEQYF.

This chain connects TRBV11-3 to TRBJ2-7; 8 bases match TRBD2. Germline V lookup: CDR1 SGHNT, CDR2 YENEEA. The CDR3 totals 13 residues. The ends lost 1 base at V and 5 bases at J; junction bases unmatched: 1. As DNA, the CDR3 is TGTGCCAGCAGCTTAGGCGGGAGGAACGAGCAGTACTTC. Encoded protein: CASSLGGRNEQYF.

This clone was seen more than once but under ten times. The gene calls are TRBV19 and TRBJ1-1; tentative D call: TRBD1 (6 bases). In germline, CDR1 is LNHDA, CDR2 SQIVND (reference sequence). The CDR3 extends over 14 amino acids. V was cut by 5 bases and J by 1 base, with 11 bases left in between. CDR3 in amino acids: CASSWGGQNTEAFF. The CDR3 region has the DNA TGTGCCAGTAGTTGGGGGGGGCAGAACACTGAAGCTTTCTTT.

This chain joins TRBV18 and TRBJ2-7, with 7 positions matching TRBD2. Germline V CDR1 and CDR2: KGHSH, LQKENI. Germline trimming cut 3 bases from V and 2 bases from J; bases unmatched to any gene: 16. CDR3 length equals 18 residues. Here the CDR3 DNA reads TGTGCCAGCTCACCCCTTGAAGTACGAGCGGGAAACACCTACGAGCAGTACTTC. It codes for CASSPLEVRAGNTYEQYF.

DNA of the CDR3: TGTGCCAGCAGTCTTGGGATCCCGGGTGAGCAGTTCTTC. As protein: CASSLGIPGEQFF. This chain connects TRBV6-5 to TRBJ2-1; D not resolved. CDR1 MNHEY and CDR2 SVGAGI come from the germline V gene. V dropped 5 bases and J dropped 9 bases, with 14 bases sitting between them. The length of the CDR3 is 13 residues.

The J gene is TRBJ1-5, the V gene TRBV7-8; D unresolved. V was cut by 2 bases and J by 0 bases, with 8 bases left in between. This CDR3 is built from 15 residues. CDR1 and CDR2 (germline): SGHVS, FQNEAQ. CDR3 DNA: TGTGCCAGCAGCTTATCTGGAAATAGCAATCAGCCCCAGCATTTT. Translated: CASSLSGNSNQPQHF.

The J gene is TRBJ1-2, the V gene TRBV5-1; 8 nucleotides match TRBD1. Germline V CDR1 and CDR2: SGHRS, YFSETQ. CDR3 length: 15 residues. The J segment lost 1 base and the V segment lost 4 bases, leaving 6 bases of the junction unmatched. The CDR3 DNA follows: TGCGCCAGCAGCGCAGGGACAGGCAATAACTATGGCTACACCTTC. Protein sequence: CASSAGTGNNYGYTF.

This chain joins TRBV18 and TRBJ2-7, with 11 bases identical to TRBD2. With 4 bases clipped from V and 7 bases from J, the junction kept 3 bases outside the gene matches. Germline V gene sequence: CDR1 KGHSH, CDR2 LQKENI. The CDR3 loop spans 13 amino acids. Written as DNA, the CDR3 is TGTGCCAGCTCACAGGGACTAGCGGAAGAGCAGTACTTC. It encodes CASSQGLAEEQYF.

In DNA, the CDR3 is TGTGCCAGCAGTTGGGCCGGGAGGAGAGAAGCTTTCTTT. Residues: CASSWAGRREAFF. The J gene is TRBJ1-1, the V gene TRBV12-3 or TRBV12-4; D remains ambiguous. This CDR3 is 13 amino acids long. The V gene lost 4 bases and the J gene lost 8 bases, with 14 bases spanning the gap.

The chain combines TRBV6-5 with TRBJ1-2; 8 bases match TRBD1. The CDR3 is 16 residues long. The V gene end was trimmed by 0 bases and the J gene end by 8 bases; junction bases not matched to a gene: 11. Germline CDR1 MNHEY, CDR2 SVGAGI. CDR3 DNA: TGTGCCAGCAGTTACTCGGGGCAGGGGGCGCGGTGGGGCTACACCTTC. It yields the protein CASSYSGQGARWGYTF.

The CDR3 nucleotides are TGTGCCAGTAGTACCGGGACATGGAATGAAAAACTGTTTTTT. As protein: CASSTGTWNEKLFF. The chain links TRBV19 to TRBJ1-4; D possibly corresponds to TRBD1 (6 bases). Germline CDR1 and CDR2: LNHDA and SQIVND (reference sequence). V dropped 4 bases and J dropped 5 bases, with 11 bases sitting between them. This CDR3 is built from 14 residues.

V and J are TRBV27 and TRBJ2-5, with D hard to call. V was cut by 0 bases and J by 5 bases, with 7 bases left in between. The CDR3 consists of 13 residues. Per the germline V gene, CDR1 is MNHEY and CDR2 is SMNVEV (reference sequence). The chain's CDR3 is CASSLSHRETQYF. CDR3 sequence (DNA): TGTGCCAGCAGTTTATCCCATAGGGAGACCCAGTACTTC.

The chain has TRBV28 and TRBJ2-5; the D gene could be TRBD1 or TRBD2 (5 bases each). The CDR3 has 12 residues. With 11 bases removed from V and 1 base from J, the gap between germline ends came to 11 bases. Germline V gene sequence: CDR1 MDHEN, CDR2 SYDVKM. CDR3 nucleotide sequence: TGTGCCCGGGACCATTCCCAAGAGACCCAGTACTTC. Amino acid sequence: CARDHSQETQYF.

This clone was detected once. V usage is TRBV28 and J usage is TRBJ1-1; a weak D match, TRBD1 (6 bases). Trimming stripped 8 bases from V and 2 bases from J, with 15 bases between. Germline V gene sequence: CDR1 MDHEN, CDR2 SYDVKM. The CDR3 runs 14 residues. The CDR3 spells CASGYPRGNTEAFF. For the CDR3, the DNA is TGTGCCAGCGGCTACCCCAGGGGTAACACTGAAGCTTTCTTT.

As DNA, the CDR3 is TGTGCCAGTAGCGGTGGCAGTTTATGGAATCAGCCCCAGCATTTT. Translation gives CASSGGSLWNQPQHF. V and J are TRBV19 and TRBJ1-5, with no clear D. The CDR3 is 15 residues long. Germline V gives CDR1 LNHDA, CDR2 SQIVND (reference sequence). Trimming pared 6 bases from V and 4 bases from J, leaving 16 bases between.

The J gene is TRBJ1-1, the V gene TRBV25-1; no clear D gene. CDR1 MGHDK and CDR2 SYGVNS come from the germline V gene. Trimming shortened V by 7 bases and J by 5 bases, and 17 bases separated the two germline ends. CDR3 length equals 14 residues. This CDR3 is CASIPGLTGTEAFF. In DNA form, the CDR3 reads TGTGCCAGCATCCCGGGATTAACGGGGACTGAAGCTTTCTTT.

V gene TRBV6-5 combines with J gene TRBJ1-4; 7 bases are a match to TRBD1. This CDR3 comprises 16 residues. From germline, CDR1 is MNHEY and CDR2 SVGAGI. V gave up 2 bases and J gave up 4 bases; unmatched junction bases: 7. The CDR3 region has the DNA TGTGCCAGCAGTTACACATACAGGGGCCGTAATGAAAAACTGTTTTTT. The encoded protein is CASSYTYRGRNEKLFF.

The chain combines TRBV6-5 with TRBJ1-6; 7 nucleotides match TRBD1. The V and J ends lost 6 bases and 18 bases, in that order; junction bases with no gene match: 8. The germline V gene has CDR1 MNHEY and CDR2 SVGAGI. CDR3 length equals 11 residues. The CDR3: CASSQGQLTHF. DNA of the CDR3: TGTGCCAGCAGCCAGGGACAGTTGACCCACTTT.

The genes are TRBV19 and TRBJ1-1, with TRBD1 as a possible D gene (5 bases). This CDR3 has 15 residues. CDR1 LNHDA and CDR2 SQIVND come from the germline V gene (reference sequence). V was pared by 7 bases and J by 4 bases, with 19 bases between. The CDR3: CASIQGQGKATEAFF. The CDR3, as DNA: TGTGCCAGTATCCAAGGGCAGGGAAAGGCCACTGAAGCTTTCTTT.

V is TRBV9 and J is TRBJ2-2, with 10 bases identical to TRBD1. Germline loops: CDR1 SGDLS, CDR2 YYNGEE. The CDR3 is 15 residues long. The J segment lost 3 bases and the V segment lost 6 bases, leaving 5 bases of the junction unmatched. The CDR3 reads CASNTGTGDTGELFF. The DNA for the CDR3 is TGTGCCAGCAACACCGGGACAGGGGACACCGGGGAGCTGTTTTTT.

The chain uses TRBV6-5 and TRBJ1-6, with TRBD1 as a possible D gene (6 bases). The CDR3 is 14 residues long. V gave up 10 bases and J gave up 5 bases, with 15 bases separating them. Germline V gene lookup returns CDR1 MNHEY and CDR2 SVGAGI. DNA of the CDR3: TGTGCCACCCGTGCGGGGGGCGATAATTCACCCCTCCACTTT. Translation gives CATRAGGDNSPLHF.

CDR3 sequence (DNA): TGTGCCAGGACCGGGACAGGGGGCGTCACTAATGAAAAACTGTTTTTT. Its translation is CARTGTGGVTNEKLFF. This chain joins TRBV6-4 and TRBJ1-4; TRBD1 matches 12 bases. The CDR3 loop spans 16 amino acids. Germline loops: CDR1 MRHNA, CDR2 SNTAGT. V was clipped by 9 bases and J by 2 bases; unmatched bases: 7.

The chain links TRBV23-1 to TRBJ2-2; TRBD1 aligns across 7 bases. TRBV23-1 has ORF status, its function being uncertain. The CDR3 has 17 amino acids. V shed 7 bases and J 5 bases; nucleotides not matched to a gene: 16. The CDR3 is CASTSPHRGKTTGELFF. The CDR3 DNA reads TGCGCCAGCACGTCACCCCACAGGGGTAAGACTACCGGGGAGCTGTTTTTT.

The rearrangement joins TRBV5-8 to TRBJ1-1; D not resolved. CDR3 length: 15 amino acids. Deletions cut 2 bases from V and 7 bases from J, with 18 bases between. CDR1 and CDR2 from the germline V gene are SGHTS and YDEGEE. The CDR3 nucleotides read TGTGCCAGCAGCTTTCCCCCGGCAGGCCGCATTGAAGCTTTCTTT. Translating it yields CASSFPPAGRIEAFF.

The chain uses TRBV5-4 and TRBJ2-5; TRBD1 agrees at 7 bases. The CDR3 is 13 residues long. The V gene's germline CDR1 is SGHNT and CDR2 YYREEE (reference sequence). The V segment lost 4 bases and the J segment 1 base; nucleotides outside the gene matches: 1. The CDR3 protein is CASSGDSQETQYF. For the CDR3, the DNA is TGTGCCAGCAGCGGGGACAGCCAAGAGACCCAGTACTTC.

The chain is built from TRBV19 and TRBJ2-7; the D is unclear. CDR1 and CDR2 from the germline V gene are LNHDA and SQIVND (reference sequence). V lost 4 bases to trimming and J lost 2 bases, with 9 bases between them. This CDR3 region has 13 residues. The CDR3 spells CASSRGRAYEQYF. The DNA of the CDR3 is TGTGCCAGTAGTAGAGGCAGAGCCTACGAGCAGTACTTC. Full variable domain (outside the CDR3, taken from reference TRBV19 and TRBJ2-7): DGGITQSPKYLFRKEGQNVTLSCEQNLNHDAMYWYRQDPGQGLRLIYYSQIVNDFQKGDIAEGYSVSREKKESFPLTVTSAQKNPTAFYLCASSRGRAYEQYFGPGTRLTVT.